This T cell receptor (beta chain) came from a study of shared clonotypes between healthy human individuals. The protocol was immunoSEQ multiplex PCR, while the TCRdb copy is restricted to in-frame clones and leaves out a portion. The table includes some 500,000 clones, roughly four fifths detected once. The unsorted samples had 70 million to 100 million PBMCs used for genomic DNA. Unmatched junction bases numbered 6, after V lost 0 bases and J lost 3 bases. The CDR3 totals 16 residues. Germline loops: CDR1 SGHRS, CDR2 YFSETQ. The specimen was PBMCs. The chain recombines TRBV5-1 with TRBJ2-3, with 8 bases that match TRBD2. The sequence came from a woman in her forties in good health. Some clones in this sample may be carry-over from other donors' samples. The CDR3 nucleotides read TGCGCCAGCAGCTTGGCAACAGGCGGGAGGACAGATACGCAGTATTTT. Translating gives CASSLATGGRTDTQYF.